The 14 T cell receptor beta chains given below trace back to one sample, sequenced in a study of T-cell memory formation after mild COVID-19 (dated by TCRdb to the early 2020s). Libraries were made using 5' RACE. The listed sequencing device is Illumina NovaSeq 6000. The public reads were reanalyzed by TCRdb: fastp trimming at Q25, MiXCR alignment, in-frame beta chains only. CDR3 protein sequences are deduplicated, and each keeps its most common genes and DNA. In all, the sample holds roughly 380,000 distinct CDR3 sequences, and 25% to 30% of those were seen once. The ten top clones hold roughly 12% of the sample. The sequencing input was PBMCs or a T cell subset sorted from them (not recorded which). The receptors derive from an adult woman who had mild COVID-19 (a few samples of this study predate the infection). The sample titles of this study are shuffled in the database, so cell type and time point are left out; the donor was told from shared clones.

Only a few counts were recorded for this clonotype. The chain uses TRBV12-3 or TRBV12-4 and TRBJ2-7; D unclear. Trimming took 10 bases from V and 5 from J, leaving 15 bases between them. The CDR3 is 12 residues long. Here the CDR3 DNA reads TGTGCCAACCCTCCAGAGGACCACGAGCAGTACTTC. It encodes CANPPEDHEQYF.

In its sample, this clonotype was seen once. The V and J genes are TRBV29-1 and TRBJ1-1; 8 nucleotides align to TRBD1. The CDR3 extends over 14 amino acids. Trimming removed 6 bases from V and 5 bases from J; junction bases left unmatched: 11. The V gene's germline CDR1 is SQVTM and CDR2 ANQGSEA. CDR3 amino acids: CSVEDGRGRTEAFF. The DNA for the CDR3 is TGCAGCGTCGAGGATGGCAGGGGGCGGACTGAAGCTTTCTTT.

The chain combines TRBV20-1 with TRBJ2-3, with 7 bases identical to TRBD1. The CDR3 consists of 14 residues. Germline V gives CDR1 DFQATT, CDR2 SNEGSKA (reference sequence). The J segment lost 0 bases and the V segment lost 2 bases, leaving 2 bases of the junction unmatched. CDR3 sequence (DNA): TGCAGTGCTAGAACAGGGGTTAGCACAGATACGCAGTATTTT. Amino acids: CSARTGVSTDTQYF.

V and J are TRBV28 and TRBJ2-2; 11 positions agree with TRBD2. The V and J ends lost 5 bases and 4 bases, in that order; junction bases with no gene match: 9. This CDR3 has 17 residues. CDR1 is MDHEN, CDR2 SYDVKM, per germline. CDR3 sequence: CASSTLAGGPGTGELFF. The CDR3 DNA is TGTGCCAGCAGTACCTTAGCGGGAGGGCCGGGCACCGGGGAGCTGTTTTTT. The complete variable domain, with remaining parts taken from reference TRBV28 and TRBJ2-2, reads DVKVTQSSRYLVKRTGEKVFLECVQDMDHENMFWYRQDPGLGLRLIYFSYDVKMKEKGDIPEGYSVSREKKERFSLILESASTNQTSMYLCASSTLAGGPGTGELFFGEGSRLTVL.

V usage is TRBV7-8 and J usage is TRBJ2-7; D gene unclear. The CDR3 has 14 amino acids. With 1 base removed from V and 2 bases from J, the gap between germline ends came to 9 bases. Germline V CDR1 and CDR2: SGHVS, FQNEAQ. The CDR3 region is CASSLGLPTYEQYF. CDR3 nucleotides: TGTGCCAGCAGCTTAGGGCTGCCAACCTACGAGCAGTACTTC.

This clonotype has a handful of counts. A read error may account for a junction end that differs from germline. The CDR3 loop reads CASRPYTGGELFF. CDR3 in DNA: TGTGCTAGCAGGCCCTACACGGGCGGGGAGCTGTTTTTT. V is TRBV7-7 and J is TRBJ2-2; D call uncertain. Per germline, CDR1 SSHAT and CDR2 FNYEAQ (reference sequence). The CDR3 has 13 amino acids.

The chain couples TRBV29-1 to TRBJ2-1; 8 nucleotides agree with TRBD2. The junction had 5 bases not matched to a gene; V was cut back by 1 base and J by 3 bases. Looked up from germline, CDR1 is SQVTM and CDR2 is ANQGSEA. This CDR3 region has 15 residues. The CDR3 here is CSVEGIAGNYNEQFF. The DNA of the CDR3 is TGCAGCGTTGAAGGTATAGCGGGAAACTACAATGAGCAGTTCTTC.

This clonotype was seen at least ten times. The V call is TRBV18, the J call TRBJ2-3; no firm D call. The V gene's germline CDR1 is KGHSH and CDR2 LQKENI. The CDR3 has 14 amino acids. Trimming removed 0 bases from V and 6 bases from J, with 10 bases in between. CDR3 in amino acids: CASSPPSGSDTQYF. The CDR3 DNA sequence: TGTGCCAGCTCACCACCGTCAGGTTCTGATACGCAGTATTTT.

V gene TRBV25-1 combines with J gene TRBJ2-1, with TRBD2 matching over 10 bases. CDR1 MGHDK and CDR2 SYGVNS come from the germline V gene. This CDR3 contains 15 residues. The trim removed 7 bases at V and 10 bases at J, leaving 13 bases unmatched. CDR3: CASNRFLAGEGEQFF. CDR3 nucleotide sequence: TGTGCCAGCAATAGATTCCTAGCGGGAGAAGGGGAGCAGTTCTTC.

This clonotype appeared a few times. The genes are TRBV20-1 and TRBJ2-1; D gene ambiguous. Germline-derived CDR1 and CDR2 are DFQATT and SNEGSKA (reference sequence). Trimming stripped 0 bases from V and 2 bases from J, with 11 bases between. CDR3 length: 15 amino acids. The CDR3 here is CSAREERRTYNEQFF. DNA for the CDR3: TGCAGTGCTAGAGAGGAGAGAAGGACCTACAATGAGCAGTTCTTC.

The chain couples TRBV5-1 to TRBJ2-3; 8 bases are a match to TRBD1. Germline V gene sequence: CDR1 SGHRS, CDR2 YFSETQ. The CDR3 loop spans 17 amino acids. V shed 0 bases, J shed 2 bases, and the junction held 8 bases outside the gene matches. The CDR3 reads CASSLGQGAKATDTQYF. For the CDR3, the DNA is TGCGCCAGCAGCTTGGGGCAGGGGGCGAAAGCCACAGATACGCAGTATTTT.

The CDR3 loop is CASTPGPGAEYDGYTF. The CDR3 DNA reads TGCGCCAGCACCCCGGGACCGGGGGCGGAATACGATGGCTACACCTTC. The rearrangement links TRBV4-1 to TRBJ1-2, with D perhaps TRBD1 (6 bases). CDR3 length: 16 residues. V gave up 7 bases and J gave up 6 bases, with 24 bases separating them. Germline-derived CDR1 and CDR2 are MGHRA and YSYEKL.

This clonotype was counted a single time. The rearrangement joins TRBV20-1 to TRBJ2-7; D might be TRBD1 or TRBD2, each matching 5 bases. Trimming pared 1 base from V and 2 bases from J, leaving 21 bases between. The CDR3 is 17 amino acids. Germline V gene sequence: CDR1 DFQATT, CDR2 SNEGSKA (reference sequence). The CDR3 here is CSARGRGTGTRPYEQYF. The CDR3 DNA is TGCAGTGCTAGAGGTAGGGGTACCGGGACCCGTCCCTACGAGCAGTACTTC.

This clonotype was counted ten times or more. V gene TRBV20-1 combines with J gene TRBJ2-7; 10 nucleotides match TRBD2. V shed 2 bases and J 5 bases; nucleotides not matched to a gene: 6. CDR1 and CDR2 (germline): DFQATT, SNEGSKA (reference sequence). The CDR3 spans 14 residues. The CDR3 loop is CSARRSGRSHEQYF. The CDR3, as DNA: TGCAGTGCTAGACGTAGCGGGAGGTCACACGAGCAGTACTTC.